The clone carrying this T cell receptor beta chain was recorded a few times. The CDR3 is 14 amino acids. Deletions cut 0 bases from V and 2 bases from J, with 8 bases between. CDR1 is SGHRS and CDR2 is YFSETQ in the germline V gene. This sample is drawn from a study of OX40 agonist ivuxolimab in advanced cancers. The assay was immunoSEQ multiplex PCR, and TCRdb's table has in-frame clones only and misses some. The sample includes some 70,000 clones, about 86% of them seen just once. Sequenced here: CD4+ or CD8+ T cells sorted from blood, sampled in a trial of the OX40 agonist ivuxolimab. This TCR was sampled from an adult with an advanced solid tumor such as melanoma, head and neck, liver or kidney cancer. The rearrangement joins TRBV5-1 to TRBJ2-5; perhaps TRBD2 as D (5 bases). CDR3 DNA: TGCGCCAGCAGCTTGGTCGGGATGCAAGAGACCCAGTACTTC. This encodes CASSLVGMQETQYF.